This T cell receptor beta chain emerged from a study of T cell responses to AZD1222 COVID-19 vaccine. Study results and limitations: The donor cohort was predominantly white British with a female majority, and clonal diversity may have been underestimated. Researchers report vaccine-associated CD4 TCRs spanning spike, with dominance at 160-218 and 743-854. Spike-specific TCR repertoires showed rising breadth and depth after two AZD1222 doses.

The method was immunoSEQ multiplex PCR; TCRdb's version includes in-frame clones alone and lacks a portion of them. This table holds 100,000 to 150,000 clones, roughly 90% found once. Comment on this clone: What it binds is not known.

V was shortened by 1 base and J by 8 bases, with 9 bases between the two germline ends. This CDR3 comprises 13 residues. Germline V gene sequence: CDR1 ENHRY, CDR2 SYGVKD. This material consisted of peripheral blood, taken on day 0 of MenACWY control vaccination. This clonotype was sampled from an adult in good health. The chain is built from TRBV10-3 and TRBJ2-1; D is ambiguous. The CDR3 is CAISELTGYEQFF. Here the CDR3 DNA reads TGTGCCATCAGTGAGTTGACTGGGTATGAGCAGTTCTTC.